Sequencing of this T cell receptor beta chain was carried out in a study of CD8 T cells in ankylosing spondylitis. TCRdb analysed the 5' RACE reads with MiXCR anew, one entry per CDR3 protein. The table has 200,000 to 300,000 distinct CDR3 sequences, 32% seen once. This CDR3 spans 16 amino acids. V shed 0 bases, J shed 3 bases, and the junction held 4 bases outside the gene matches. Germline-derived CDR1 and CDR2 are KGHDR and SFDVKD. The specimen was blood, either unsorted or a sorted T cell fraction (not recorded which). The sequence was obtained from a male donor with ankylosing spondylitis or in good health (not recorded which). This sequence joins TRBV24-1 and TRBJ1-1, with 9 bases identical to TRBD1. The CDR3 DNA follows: TGTGCCACCAGTGATTTGGGGACAGGGAAAGACACTGAAGCTTTCTTT. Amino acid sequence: CATSDLGTGKDTEAFF.